This TCR beta chain appears in the sequencing data of a study of blood T cells in healthy people across ages. The study's findings and limits: Roughly linear declines in TCR beta diversity per million T cells occurred with age.

For the second PCR, which ran for roughly 6 to 12 cycles, a sample-barcoded 5' primer and a J-beta primer mix were used. Each CDR3 protein is one row after TCRdb ran MiXCR on the 5' RACE reads. The sample lists some 640,000 distinct CDR3 sequences; roughly 50% were seen once. As concerns this clonotype: Its cognate antigen is unknown.

The J segment lost 6 bases and the V segment lost 6 bases, leaving 9 bases of the junction unmatched. In germline, CDR1 is KGHSH, CDR2 LQKENI. This CDR3 spans 14 amino acids. This receptor was obtained from a woman aged 60-75 years in good health. The sample comprised blood. The V and J genes are TRBV18 and TRBJ2-5; 8 nucleotides match TRBD1. The CDR3 spells CASSDGQGLKTQYF. In DNA form, the CDR3 reads TGTGCCAGCTCGGATGGACAGGGATTGAAGACCCAGTACTTC.